Below, 17 T cell receptor beta chains from the same sample are listed, as sequenced in a study of shared clonotypes between healthy human individuals. Clones were sequenced by immunoSEQ multiplex PCR, and TCRdb holds only the in-frame ones, with some missing. This sample has 2 million to 2.5 million clones, with roughly 94% found just once. The specimen sequenced was naive CD4+ T cells sorted from blood. This sample's subset: CD45RA+ positively selected. The origin of the receptors is a man in his late teens or twenties in good health.

The chain joins TRBV28 to TRBJ1-6, with 7 bases matching TRBD1. Germline V CDR1 and CDR2: MDHEN, SYDVKM. This CDR3 is built from 14 residues. The trim removed 4 bases at V and 9 bases at J, leaving 6 bases unmatched. CDR3 amino acids: CASSSPGQSSPLHF. The CDR3 nucleotides are TGTGCCAGCAGTTCCCCGGGACAGTCTTCACCCCTCCACTTT.

The genes are TRBV30 and TRBJ2-3; a weak D match, TRBD2 (6 bases). Per the germline V gene, CDR1 is GTSNPN and CDR2 is SVGIG (reference sequence). CDR3 size: 17 residues. Deletions cut 5 bases from V and 0 bases from J, with 21 bases between. The CDR3 spells CAWEVIRGGASTDTQYF. CDR3 in DNA: TGTGCCTGGGAGGTGATTCGTGGCGGGGCTAGCACAGATACGCAGTATTTT.

The chain combines TRBV7-3 with TRBJ2-1; TRBD2 aligns across 8 bases. From germline, CDR1 is SGHTA and CDR2 FQGTGA. The ends lost 8 bases at V and 3 bases at J; junction bases unmatched: 9. The CDR3 contains 15 residues. CDR3 bases: TGTGCCAGCTCACCGGGAGGGGGTTACTACAATGAGCAGTTCTTC. This codes for CASSPGGGYYNEQFF.

As to this clone: The same CDR3 also results from other DNA sequences found in this sample. The CDR3 DNA reads as TGTGCCAGCAGTTACCGGGGATATGGCTACACCTTC. It encodes CASSYRGYGYTF. The V and J genes are TRBV6-5 and TRBJ1-2; the D is unclear. CDR1 is MNHEY, CDR2 SVGAGI, per germline. Trimming took off 2 bases at V and 5 bases at J, with 6 bases between the two ends. This CDR3 has 12 amino acids.

The gene calls are TRBV6-6 and TRBJ1-1; D call uncertain. Germline V gene sequence: CDR1 MNHNY, CDR2 SVGAGI (reference sequence). Trimming cost V 7 bases and J 2 bases, with 11 bases left between them. CDR3 length: 13 amino acids. The DNA for the CDR3 is TGTGCCAGCAAAGGTGAGGGAAACACTGAAGCTTTCTTT. Protein product: CASKGEGNTEAFF.

The rearrangement joins TRBV28 to TRBJ2-1, with TRBD1 matching 10 bases. The CDR3 is made up of 15 amino acids. Germline V CDR1 and CDR2: MDHEN, SYDVKM. After removal of 7 bases from V and 8 bases from J, the junction contained 11 bases not matched to a gene. The CDR3 protein is CASIPLGQGIHEQFF. CDR3 bases: TGTGCCAGCATTCCCCTGGGACAGGGGATTCATGAGCAGTTCTTC.

CDR3 nucleotides: TGTGCCAGCTCACCCCCCTCGACTAGCGGCGAGCAGTACTTC. Translation gives CASSPPSTSGEQYF. The chain carries TRBV18 and TRBJ2-7; 9 bases match TRBD2. This CDR3 has 14 amino acids. The J segment lost 6 bases and the V segment lost 3 bases, leaving 6 bases of the junction unmatched. The germline gives CDR1 KGHSH, CDR2 LQKENI.

The V call is TRBV4-3, the J call TRBJ1-3; D remains ambiguous. Germline loops: CDR1 LGHNA, CDR2 YSLEER. This CDR3 comprises 16 residues. The germline V and J ends were trimmed by 4 bases and 1 base, with 14 bases remaining between them. The CDR3 region is CASSPVIGRSGNTIYF. DNA of the CDR3: TGCGCCAGCAGCCCGGTGATCGGGCGGTCTGGAAACACCATATATTTT.

The chain couples TRBV5-1 to TRBJ1-3; 7 bases match TRBD1. The CDR3 totals 16 residues. Germline assignment: CDR1 SGHRS and CDR2 YFSETQ. The trim removed 1 base at V and 1 base at J, leaving 5 bases unmatched. CDR3 sequence reads: CASSLYGTESGNTIYF. The CDR3 DNA reads TGCGCCAGCAGCTTGTACGGGACAGAGTCTGGAAACACCATATATTTT.

The chain carries TRBV2 and TRBJ2-5; 8 nucleotides agree with TRBD1. V gave up 11 bases and J gave up 7 bases; unmatched junction bases: 12. The CDR3 is made up of 13 amino acids. In germline, CDR1 is SNHLY, CDR2 FYNNEI. The CDR3 DNA is TGTGCCGGGGAACAGGGGGTACCCAGGACCCAGTACTTC. It encodes CAGEQGVPRTQYF. The full variable domain, completed using reference TRBV2 and TRBJ2-5, is EPEVTQTPSHQVTQMGQEVILRCVPISNHLYFYWYRQILGQKVEFLVSFYNNEISEKSEIFDDQFSVERPDGSNFTLKIRSTKLEDSAMYFCAGEQGVPRTQYFGPGTRLLVL.

This rearrangement joins TRBV15 to TRBJ1-2, with D unclear. The CDR3 has 16 amino acids. Trimming shortened V by 3 bases and J by 5 bases, and 19 bases separated the two germline ends. CDR1 is LNHNV and CDR2 is YYDKDF in the germline V gene (reference sequence). The CDR3: CATSSYLGYQEYGYTF. The DNA of the CDR3 is TGTGCCACCAGCAGTTACCTTGGGTACCAGGAGTATGGCTACACCTTC.

The chain links TRBV10-3 to TRBJ1-5; no reliable D call. The CDR3 spans 12 residues. Deletions cut 2 bases from V and 6 bases from J, with 5 bases between. CDR1 is ENHRY, CDR2 SYGVKD, per germline. The CDR3 here is CAISEPLQPQHF. CDR3 coding DNA: TGTGCCATCAGTGAGCCCCTTCAGCCCCAGCATTTT.

To note about this clone: Other DNA sequences in the same sample also yield this CDR3. V gene TRBV5-1 combines with J gene TRBJ1-2; possible D gene TRBD1, 5 bases. Per germline, CDR1 SGHRS and CDR2 YFSETQ. With 4 bases removed from V and 1 base from J, the gap between germline ends came to 11 bases. The CDR3 length is 14 residues. CDR3 DNA: TGCGCCAGCAGCCCCGGGACGGGTAACTATGGCTACACCTTC. Translated: CASSPGTGNYGYTF.

With regard to this clone: Within the sample, other DNA sequences also encode this same CDR3. The V call is TRBV18, the J call TRBJ2-5, with 8 bases aligning to TRBD1. Germline V lookup: CDR1 KGHSH, CDR2 LQKENI. V gave up 2 bases and J gave up 5 bases; unmatched junction bases: 7. The CDR3 is 15 amino acids. Here the CDR3 DNA reads TGTGCCAGCTCACCAAGGACAGGGTCGCAGGAGACCCAGTACTTC. It encodes CASSPRTGSQETQYF.

This chain uses TRBV6-6 with TRBJ1-1; tentative D call: TRBD1 (5 bases). Germline CDR1 reads MNHNY; CDR2 reads SVGAGI (reference sequence). CDR3 length equals 15 residues. Between the trimmed V and J ends, which lost 0 bases and 4 bases, there was a span of 12 bases. CDR3 region: CASSYSAGVGTEAFF. The DNA of the CDR3 is TGTGCCAGCAGTTACTCTGCGGGGGTAGGCACTGAAGCTTTCTTT.

The gene calls are TRBV29-1 and TRBJ2-2, with TRBD2 matching over 12 bases. CDR3 length: 15 residues. V trimming: 3 bases; J trimming: 6 bases; junction bases outside the gene matches: 5. Germline V gene data show CDR1 as SQVTM and CDR2 as ANQGSEA. The CDR3 spells CSVDPTSGSAGELFF. The CDR3 DNA sequence: TGCAGCGTTGACCCGACTAGCGGGAGCGCCGGGGAGCTGTTTTTT.

The CDR3 nucleotides are TGTGCCAGCAGTGAATCCCCGAGAACTGAAGCTTTCTTT. Translated, it gives CASSESPRTEAFF. The chain employs TRBV6-1 and TRBJ1-1; D call uncertain. V was trimmed by 2 bases and J by 5 bases, leaving 9 bases between them. The CDR3 totals 13 residues. Germline lookup yields CDR1 MNHNS and CDR2 SASEGT.